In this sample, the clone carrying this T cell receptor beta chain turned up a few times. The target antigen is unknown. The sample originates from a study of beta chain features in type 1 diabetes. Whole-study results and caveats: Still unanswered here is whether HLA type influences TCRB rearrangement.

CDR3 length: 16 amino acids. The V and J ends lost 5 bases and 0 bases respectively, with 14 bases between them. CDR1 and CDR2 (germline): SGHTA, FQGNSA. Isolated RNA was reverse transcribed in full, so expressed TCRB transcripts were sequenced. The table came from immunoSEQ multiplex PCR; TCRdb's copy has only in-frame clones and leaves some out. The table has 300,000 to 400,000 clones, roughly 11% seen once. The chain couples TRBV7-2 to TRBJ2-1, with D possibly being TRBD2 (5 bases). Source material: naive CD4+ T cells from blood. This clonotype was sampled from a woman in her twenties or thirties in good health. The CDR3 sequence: CASSRVALYSYNEQFF. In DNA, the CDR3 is TGTGCCAGCAGCCGGGTAGCGCTTTACTCCTACAATGAGCAGTTCTTC.